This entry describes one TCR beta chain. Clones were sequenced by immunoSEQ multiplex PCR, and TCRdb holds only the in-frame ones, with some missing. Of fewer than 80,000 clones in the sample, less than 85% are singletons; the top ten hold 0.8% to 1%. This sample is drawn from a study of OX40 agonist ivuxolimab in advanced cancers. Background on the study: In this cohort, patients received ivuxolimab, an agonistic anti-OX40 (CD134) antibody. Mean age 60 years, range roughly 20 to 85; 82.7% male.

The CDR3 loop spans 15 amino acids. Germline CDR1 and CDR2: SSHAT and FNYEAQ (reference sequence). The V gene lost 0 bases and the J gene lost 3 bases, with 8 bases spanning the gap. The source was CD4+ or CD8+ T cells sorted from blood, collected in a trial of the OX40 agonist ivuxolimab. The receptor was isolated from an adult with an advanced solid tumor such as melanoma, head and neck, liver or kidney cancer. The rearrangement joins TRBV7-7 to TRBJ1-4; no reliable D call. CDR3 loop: CASSLASSPNEKLFF. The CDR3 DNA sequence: TGTGCCAGCAGCTTAGCGTCCTCCCCTAATGAAAAACTGTTTTTT.